The 21 T cell receptor beta chains below were found in one sample sequenced in a study of OX40 agonist ivuxolimab in advanced cancers. Clones were sequenced by immunoSEQ multiplex PCR, and TCRdb holds only the in-frame ones, with some missing. The repertoire holds roughly 8,400 clones, with around three quarters as singletons. The source was CD4+ or CD8+ T cells sorted from blood, collected in a trial of the OX40 agonist ivuxolimab. All receptors derive from an adult with an advanced solid tumor such as melanoma, head and neck, liver or kidney cancer.

Concerning this clone: This sample also contains other DNA sequences that code for the same CDR3. The rearrangement links TRBV5-1 to TRBJ2-3; D could derive from TRBD1 or TRBD2 (6 bases each). V lost 1 base to trimming and J lost 2 bases, with 11 bases between them. CDR3 length equals 15 residues. CDR1 and CDR2 from the germline V gene are SGHRS and YFSETQ. CDR3 loop: CASSLNGGPTDTQYF. In nucleotides, the CDR3 is TGCGCCAGCAGCTTGAACGGGGGCCCCACAGATACGCAGTATTTT.

The gene calls are TRBV7-9 and TRBJ2-3; 9 bases align to TRBD2. CDR1 and CDR2 from the germline V gene are SEHNR and FQNEAQ (reference sequence). The V gene end was trimmed by 5 bases and the J gene end by 6 bases; junction bases not matched to a gene: 9. The length of the CDR3 is 15 residues. The CDR3 reads CASSLETSGFDTQYF. For the CDR3, the DNA is TGTGCCAGCAGCCTGGAGACTAGCGGCTTTGATACGCAGTATTTT.

The chain uses TRBV2 and TRBJ1-2; D possibly corresponds to TRBD1 (5 bases). The V end lost 8 bases, the J end lost 0 bases, and 22 bases lay between the germline ends. The length of the CDR3 is 17 residues. Looked up from germline, CDR1 is SNHLY and CDR2 is FYNNEI. CDR3 protein: CASYPGGDRAPNYGYTF. The CDR3 DNA follows: TGTGCCAGCTACCCCGGGGGGGACCGCGCCCCTAACTATGGCTACACCTTC.

This clone is judged medium-sized (0.01 to 0.1%). The chain joins TRBV11-3 to TRBJ2-7, with D tentatively TRBD1 or TRBD2 (5 bases each). Per germline, CDR1 SGHNT and CDR2 YENEEA. The CDR3 has 13 residues. Trimming pared 11 bases from V and 4 bases from J, leaving 18 bases between. The chain's CDR3 is CAGESGQRYEQYF. CDR3 DNA sequence: TGTGCCGGAGAATCGGGGCAGAGATACGAGCAGTACTTC.

In this sample, this clone turned up a few times. The chain carries TRBV9 and TRBJ2-2; 12 nucleotides align to TRBD2. This CDR3 is 17 amino acids long. From germline, CDR1 is SGDLS and CDR2 YYNGEE. Trimming at V came to 2 bases and at J to 4 bases, leaving 6 bases not matched to a gene. The DNA for the CDR3 is TGTGCCAGCAGCGTCCCTCTAGCGGGGGGGAGCACCGGGGAGCTGTTTTTT. Encoded protein: CASSVPLAGGSTGELFF.

The chain is built from TRBV5-6 and TRBJ2-7, with D perhaps matching TRBD2 (5 bases). CDR3 length equals 14 residues. The germline gives CDR1 SGHDT, CDR2 YYEEEE. V was trimmed by 4 bases and J by 1 base, leaving 12 bases between them. The CDR3 sequence is CASSLRAASYEQYF. In nucleotides, the CDR3 is TGTGCCAGCAGCCTGCGGGCAGCTTCCTACGAGCAGTACTTC.

The V gene is TRBV5-1, the J gene TRBJ2-1, with 13 bases lining up with TRBD2. V lost 5 bases, J lost 9 bases, and 11 bases stayed unmatched. This CDR3 has 16 amino acids. Per germline, CDR1 SGHRS and CDR2 YFSETQ. The CDR3 DNA is TGCGCCAGCAGTCCACAACTAGCGGGAGGGCCCGTTGAGCAGTTCTTC. This codes for CASSPQLAGGPVEQFF. Filled out from reference TRBV5-1 and TRBJ2-1, the complete variable domain reads KAGVTQTPRYLIKTRGQQVTLSCSPISGHRSVSWYQQTPGQGLQFLFEYFSETQRNKGNFPGRFSGRQFSNSRSEMNVSTLELGDSALYLCASSPQLAGGPVEQFFGPGTRLTVL.

The CDR3 is CASIPGPGDYGYTF. CDR3 in DNA: TGTGCCAGTATCCCCGGACCGGGGGACTATGGCTACACCTTC. J is TRBJ1-2 and V is TRBV19; D possibly corresponds to TRBD1 (5 bases). Germline assignment: CDR1 LNHDA and CDR2 SQIVND (reference sequence). CDR3 size: 14 residues. V was pared by 7 bases and J by 3 bases, with 15 bases between.

The chain has TRBV9 and TRBJ2-7; 7 bases map to TRBD2. V gave up 4 bases and J gave up 3 bases; unmatched junction bases: 4. This CDR3 region has 13 residues. CDR1 is SGDLS and CDR2 is YYNGEE in the germline V gene. The CDR3 DNA reads as TGTGCCAGCAGCCGGACTAGTAGCTACGAGCAGTACTTC. As protein: CASSRTSSYEQYF.

The gene calls are TRBV9 and TRBJ2-1; 8 bases map to TRBD1. V was clipped by 4 bases and J by 4 bases; unmatched bases: 7. The CDR3 is 15 residues long. CDR1 is SGDLS and CDR2 is YYNGEE in the germline V gene. The CDR3 here is CASSLGTGLYNEQFF. In nucleotides, the CDR3 is TGTGCCAGCAGCCTTGGGACAGGACTTTACAATGAGCAGTTCTTC.

The chain combines TRBV27 with TRBJ1-4; 7 bases are a match to TRBD1. Germline assignment: CDR1 MNHEY and CDR2 SMNVEV (reference sequence). The CDR3 contains 14 residues. Unmatched junction bases numbered 9, after V lost 6 bases and J lost 8 bases. The CDR3 nucleotides are TGTGCCAGCAGACCAGGGGGGGGAGGAGAAAAACTGTTTTTT. This sequence encodes CASRPGGGGEKLFF.

This clone occurred a few times. The chain has TRBV19 and TRBJ2-3, with D unresolved. Germline CDR1 is LNHDA and CDR2 is SQIVND (reference sequence). The CDR3 sequence is 14 residues long. The V and J ends lost 6 bases and 4 bases respectively, with 14 bases between them. In nucleotides, the CDR3 is TGTGCCAGTAGCCCAGTGGATCATCCAGATACGCAGTATTTT. Its translation is CASSPVDHPDTQYF.

V and J are TRBV7-9 and TRBJ1-1, with D perhaps matching TRBD1 (6 bases). The CDR3 spans 15 residues. CDR1 is SEHNR, CDR2 FQNEAQ, per germline (reference sequence). V shed 3 bases and J shed 4 bases, with 15 bases lying between them. The CDR3 DNA sequence: TGTGCCAGCAGCTTCCCGCTGGGGGCCGGCACTGAAGCTTTCTTT. It translates to CASSFPLGAGTEAFF. Variable domain in full (rest from reference TRBV7-9 and TRBJ1-1): DTGVSQNPRHKITKRGQNVTFRCDPISEHNRLYWYRQTLGQGPEFLTYFQNEAQLEKSRLLSDRFSAERPKGSFSTLEIQRTEQGDSAMYLCASSFPLGAGTEAFFGQGTRLTVV.

This rearrangement joins TRBV27 to TRBJ2-1, with TRBD2 as a possible D gene (5 bases). This CDR3 is built from 13 residues. Germline V CDR1 and CDR2: MNHEY, SMNVEV (reference sequence). Trimming left V 5 bases short and J 9 bases short, with 14 bases between. The CDR3 protein is CASSPRRGSEQFF. CDR3 bases: TGTGCCAGCAGTCCACGCCGAGGGTCTGAGCAGTTCTTC.

This clone was seen a single time. V and J are TRBV6-1 and TRBJ1-1, with 8 bases matching TRBD1. Germline-derived CDR1 and CDR2 are MNHNS and SASEGT. CDR3 length equals 17 residues. V shed 3 bases and J 0 bases; nucleotides not matched to a gene: 9. CDR3 in DNA: TGTGCCAGCAGTGAGGGGACAGGTTTCTTACTGAACACTGAAGCTTTCTTT. As protein: CASSEGTGFLLNTEAFF.

The genes are TRBV7-8 and TRBJ2-1; D is undetermined. CDR3 length: 14 residues. Germline lookup yields CDR1 SGHVS and CDR2 FQNEAQ. The ends were cut back, 5 bases at V and 3 bases at J, with 11 bases in the middle. DNA for the CDR3: TGTGCCAGCAGCCTAGAGTTGAACTACAATGAGCAGTTCTTC. Amino acids: CASSLELNYNEQFF.

The rearrangement uses TRBV6-5 and TRBJ1-1, with D unclear. The germline V gene has CDR1 MNHEY and CDR2 SVGAGI. Trimming stripped 2 bases from V and 5 bases from J, with 12 bases between. The CDR3 runs 14 residues. The CDR3 sequence: CASSYSLRGTEAFF. In DNA form, the CDR3 reads TGTGCCAGCAGTTACAGCTTAAGAGGGACTGAAGCTTTCTTT.

This clone was seen many times. This chain links TRBV2 with TRBJ2-3; unclear D gene. This CDR3 is 14 amino acids long. The ends were cut back, 1 base at V and 6 bases at J, with 11 bases in the middle. Germline values: CDR1 SNHLY, CDR2 FYNNEI. CDR3 in amino acids: CASSEGTLPDTQYF. The CDR3, as DNA: TGTGCCAGCAGTGAAGGGACCCTGCCTGATACGCAGTATTTT.

V gene TRBV13 combines with J gene TRBJ1-2, with D possibly matching TRBD1 (5 bases). From germline, CDR1 is PRHDT and CDR2 FYEKMQ (reference sequence). This CDR3 is 13 amino acids long. Trimming stripped 0 bases from V and 7 bases from J, with 9 bases between. The CDR3 spells CASSLGSGAGYTF. The CDR3 DNA follows: TGTGCCAGCAGCTTAGGTTCTGGGGCTGGCTACACCTTC.

This chain joins TRBV28 and TRBJ2-3; tentative D call: TRBD1 (6 bases). The germline V gene encodes CDR1 MDHEN and CDR2 SYDVKM. This CDR3 is 17 amino acids long. Trimming took off 3 bases at V and 1 base at J, with 17 bases between the two ends. CDR3: CASSFMNTGRRTDTQYF. In DNA, the CDR3 is TGTGCCAGCAGTTTCATGAATACAGGGCGTCGCACAGATACGCAGTATTTT.

The CDR3 DNA is TGTGCTAGTCGGGCAGGGCCTAGCGGGAGGGCCCACGAGCAGTACTTC. Its translation is CASRAGPSGRAHEQYF. The chain joins TRBV12-5 to TRBJ2-7; TRBD2 matches at 12 bases. The J segment lost 5 bases and the V segment lost 8 bases, leaving 13 bases of the junction unmatched. The CDR3 is made up of 16 amino acids. CDR1 is LGHNT and CDR2 is FRNRAP in the germline V gene.